The 22 T cell receptor beta chains below all came from one sample that was sequenced in a study of blood T cell repertoires in COVID-19. The assay was immunoSEQ multiplex PCR, and TCRdb's table has in-frame clones only and misses some. The sample carries a few hundred thousand clones, roughly 90% recorded once. The material sequenced was peripheral blood. The receptors here all came from a woman aged 30 to 39 with COVID-19, enrolled during active disease.

The chain carries TRBV9 and TRBJ2-3; 12 positions match TRBD2. Trimming at V came to 0 bases and at J to 3 bases, leaving 8 bases not matched to a gene. Germline V gene sequence: CDR1 SGDLS, CDR2 YYNGEE. This CDR3 is 18 amino acids long. Here the CDR3 reads CASSVEPSGRAGTDTQYF. The CDR3 nucleotides read TGTGCCAGCAGCGTAGAGCCTAGCGGGAGGGCCGGAACAGATACGCAGTATTTT.

The chain is built from TRBV5-1 and TRBJ2-1; 7 bases line up with TRBD2. The CDR3 is 14 amino acids. In germline, CDR1 is SGHRS, CDR2 YFSETQ. V was clipped by 2 bases and J by 5 bases; unmatched bases: 4. CDR3 in DNA: TGCGCCAGCAGCTTCGCGGGAGTTCACAATGAGCAGTTCTTC. Amino acids: CASSFAGVHNEQFF.

V and J are TRBV11-3 and TRBJ2-3; tentatively, D is TRBD2 (5 bases). The ends were cut back, 1 base at V and 1 base at J, with 9 bases in the middle. The germline gives CDR1 SGHNT, CDR2 YENEEA. This CDR3 is 15 amino acids long. Written as DNA, the CDR3 is TGTGCCAGCAGCTTAGGGGGAGTCGGCACAGATACGCAGTATTTT. Amino acid sequence: CASSLGGVGTDTQYF.

The chain combines TRBV4-3 with TRBJ1-5, with D perhaps TRBD1 (6 bases). This CDR3 is 15 amino acids long. The V end was cut by 1 base, the J end by 4 bases, with 11 bases between. Germline CDR1 is LGHNA and CDR2 is YSLEER. Here the CDR3 reads CASSQGVRGNQPQHF. The DNA of the CDR3 is TGCGCCAGCAGCCAAGGCGTAAGGGGGAATCAGCCCCAGCATTTT.

This chain joins TRBV29-1 and TRBJ1-3; D call uncertain. Germline V CDR1 and CDR2: SQVTM, ANQGSEA. This CDR3 spans 12 amino acids. Trimming pared 7 bases from V and 0 bases from J, leaving 7 bases between. Written as DNA, the CDR3 is TGCAGCGGAGCAGGCTCTGGAAACACCATATATTTT. Protein sequence: CSGAGSGNTIYF.

The chain is built from TRBV14 and TRBJ1-1; D possibly corresponds to TRBD1 (6 bases). CDR1 is SGHDN and CDR2 is FVKESK in the germline V gene. The CDR3 runs 15 residues. Trimming removed 0 bases at V and 0 bases at J, with 8 bases between. CDR3 nucleotides: TGTGCCAGCAGCCAAGACAGGGGATTGAACACTGAAGCTTTCTTT. Amino acids: CASSQDRGLNTEAFF. Together with reference TRBV14 and TRBJ1-1, the CDR3 gives the full variable domain: EAGVTQFPSHSVIEKGQTVTLRCDPISGHDNLYWYRRVMGKEIKFLLHFVKESKQDESGMPNNRFLAERTGGTYSTLKVQPAELEDSGVYFCASSQDRGLNTEAFFGQGTRLTVV.

This clone is a singleton in its sample. The J gene is TRBJ2-1, the V gene TRBV27; TRBD2 agrees at 13 bases. The CDR3 length is 18 residues. V shed 6 bases and J 4 bases; nucleotides not matched to a gene: 12. Germline V gene data show CDR1 as MNHEY and CDR2 as SMNVEV (reference sequence). The CDR3 region is CASRPSGGTSGTYNEQFF. In nucleotides, the CDR3 is TGTGCCAGCAGACCCTCGGGAGGGACTAGCGGGACTTACAATGAGCAGTTCTTC.

Only one count was recorded for this clone. J is TRBJ2-7 and V is TRBV6-5; 9 nucleotides line up with TRBD1. The V gene end was trimmed by 6 bases and the J gene end by 2 bases; junction bases not matched to a gene: 5. The CDR3 is 14 amino acids. CDR1 MNHEY and CDR2 SVGAGI come from the germline V gene. CDR3 nucleotide sequence: TGTGCCAGCAGATTTTGGACAGGGGCCTACGAGCAGTACTTC. It encodes CASRFWTGAYEQYF.

The V gene is TRBV28, the J gene TRBJ1-5; D is possibly TRBD1 (5 bases). Germline V CDR1 and CDR2: MDHEN, SYDVKM. CDR3 size: 14 residues. Between the trimmed V and J ends, which lost 4 bases and 6 bases, there was a span of 13 bases. CDR3 loop: CASSSSLGGQPQHF. The CDR3, as DNA: TGTGCCAGCAGTTCCTCTCTGGGGGGTCAGCCCCAGCATTTT.

This clone was recorded a few times. The rearrangement links TRBV2 to TRBJ1-6; TRBD1 aligns across 7 bases. The germline gives CDR1 SNHLY, CDR2 FYNNEI. J gave up 6 bases and V 6 bases, and 5 bases lay outside the gene matches. The CDR3 covers 14 residues. DNA for the CDR3: TGTGCCAGCAGAGTGACAGGGAGTAATTCACCCCTCCACTTT. Protein product: CASRVTGSNSPLHF.

This chain links TRBV11-2 with TRBJ1-3; a weak D match, TRBD1 (5 bases). Germline V lookup: CDR1 SGHAT, CDR2 FQNNGV. Deletions cut 4 bases from V and 0 bases from J, with 16 bases between. The CDR3 runs to 17 residues. CDR3 protein: CASSYSGTGDSGNTIYF. The CDR3 nucleotides are TGTGCCAGCAGCTACAGTGGAACAGGAGACTCTGGAAACACCATATATTTT.

V and J are TRBV6-5 and TRBJ1-5; 9 bases agree with TRBD1. Germline trimming cut 4 bases from V and 5 bases from J; bases unmatched to any gene: 6. The CDR3 extends over 15 amino acids. Looked up from germline, CDR1 is MNHEY and CDR2 is SVGAGI. CDR3 amino acids: CASSSGTGSYQPQHF. CDR3 nucleotides: TGTGCCAGCAGTTCCGGGACAGGGAGCTATCAGCCCCAGCATTTT.

The rearrangement joins TRBV7-2 to TRBJ1-6; TRBD1 is a possible D gene (5 bases). This CDR3 has 14 residues. V lost 1 base to trimming and J lost 9 bases, with 10 bases between them. Per the germline V gene, CDR1 is SGHTA and CDR2 is FQGNSA. The CDR3 sequence: CASSLEGSISPLHF. CDR3 nucleotides: TGTGCCAGCAGCTTAGAGGGGTCAATTTCACCCCTCCACTTT.

V gene TRBV19 combines with J gene TRBJ1-5; D is unclear. The CDR3 contains 13 residues. The germline V gene has CDR1 LNHDA and CDR2 SQIVND (reference sequence). The V and J ends lost 2 bases and 4 bases respectively, with 6 bases between them. CDR3 sequence: CASSIKTNQPQHF. The CDR3, as DNA: TGTGCCAGTAGTATAAAGACAAATCAGCCCCAGCATTTT.

This clone was counted only a few times. This sequence joins TRBV7-2 and TRBJ2-3, with a possible D match to TRBD2 (5 bases). Germline values: CDR1 SGHTA, CDR2 FQGNSA. V dropped 5 bases and J dropped 0 bases, with 12 bases sitting between them. The CDR3 spans 15 residues. Here the CDR3 reads CASSPDSASTDTQYF. The CDR3 coding sequence is TGTGCCAGCAGCCCCGATAGCGCAAGCACAGATACGCAGTATTTT.

This chain links TRBV19 with TRBJ2-3; 7 nucleotides agree with TRBD2. The germline gives CDR1 LNHDA, CDR2 SQIVND (reference sequence). V gave up 6 bases and J gave up 6 bases; unmatched junction bases: 12. This CDR3 has 15 residues. CDR3 region: CASSKTSFPPDTQYF. The CDR3 coding sequence is TGTGCCAGTAGCAAGACTAGCTTCCCACCGGATACGCAGTATTTT. Full variable domain (missing parts from reference TRBV19 and TRBJ2-3): DGGITQSPKYLFRKEGQNVTLSCEQNLNHDAMYWYRQDPGQGLRLIYYSQIVNDFQKGDIAEGYSVSREKKESFPLTVTSAQKNPTAFYLCASSKTSFPPDTQYFGPGTRLTVL.

The rearrangement links TRBV29-1 to TRBJ1-5; unclear D gene. This CDR3 is built from 13 residues. The germline V gene has CDR1 SQVTM and CDR2 ANQGSEA. V dropped 4 bases and J dropped 5 bases, with 12 bases sitting between them. CDR3 protein: CSVVVDGDQPQHF. The DNA of the CDR3 is TGCAGCGTTGTCGTGGACGGGGATCAGCCCCAGCATTTT. Using reference TRBV29-1 and TRBJ1-5 for the parts outside the CDR3, the full variable domain is SAVISQKPSRDICQRGTSLTIQCQVDSQVTMMFWYRQQPGQSLTLIATANQGSEATYESGFVIDKFPISRPNLTFSTLTVSNMSPEDSSIYLCSVVVDGDQPQHFGDGTRLSIL.

The V call is TRBV6-5, the J call TRBJ1-3; D unresolved. Trimming shortened V by 8 bases and J by 2 bases, and 10 bases separated the two germline ends. Germline CDR1 MNHEY, CDR2 SVGAGI. This CDR3 is built from 13 residues. The CDR3 spells CASGRNTGNTIYF. Written as DNA, the CDR3 is TGTGCCAGCGGCAGGAACACTGGAAACACCATATATTTT.

The chain links TRBV5-1 to TRBJ2-3, with D uncertain. Trimming stripped 3 bases from V and 1 base from J, with 9 bases between. CDR1 and CDR2 (germline): SGHRS, YFSETQ. CDR3 length equals 14 residues. Here the CDR3 reads CASSSGERTDTQYF. CDR3 nucleotide sequence: TGCGCCAGCAGCTCTGGAGAGCGCACAGATACGCAGTATTTT.

This clone occurred once. The chain employs TRBV29-1 and TRBJ2-1, with D perhaps matching TRBD1 (5 bases). Deletions cut 7 bases from V and 8 bases from J, with 12 bases between. Germline V gene data show CDR1 as SQVTM and CDR2 as ANQGSEA. The CDR3 spans 11 residues. CDR3 sequence (DNA): TGCAGCGCTGGGGCTGGGTATGAGCAGTTCTTC. Translation: CSAGAGYEQFF.

The V and J genes are TRBV10-1 and TRBJ2-1; possible D gene TRBD1, 7 bases. Germline CDR1 is WNHNN and CDR2 is SYGVQD (reference sequence). Between the trimmed V and J ends, which lost 0 bases and 6 bases, there was a span of 15 bases. This CDR3 spans 16 amino acids. The CDR3 region has the DNA TGCGCCAGCAGTGAGTCGACAGGGAGGCATAGCAATGAGCAGTTCTTC. Translation gives CASSESTGRHSNEQFF.

The chain carries TRBV6-5 and TRBJ2-5, with 10 bases that match TRBD2. Germline CDR1 reads MNHEY; CDR2 reads SVGAGI. This CDR3 is built from 15 residues. With 6 bases clipped from V and 4 bases from J, the junction kept 8 bases outside the gene matches. CDR3 nucleotides: TGTGCCAGCAGACCGCTAGCGGGGGTTCCAGAGACCCAGTACTTC. This codes for CASRPLAGVPETQYF.